The 7 T cell receptor beta chains reported below all come from one sample, sequenced in a study of blood T cell repertoires in COVID-19. Here immunoSEQ multiplex PCR was the method, and the copy in TCRdb shows in-frame clones only, minus some. This sample has roughly 62,000 clones, with about 88% found just once. The sample consisted of peripheral blood. The receptors shown here come from a man aged 70-80 years with acute or convalescent COVID-19.

The V and J genes are TRBV4-1 and TRBJ1-1; D call uncertain. V was shortened by 4 bases and J by 3 bases, with 18 bases between the two germline ends. The CDR3 contains 16 residues. Per the germline V gene, CDR1 is MGHRA and CDR2 is YSYEKL. The CDR3 DNA reads TGCGCCAGCAGCCCGCACGGGAAGGCCGGGGACACTGAAGCTTTCTTT. This sequence encodes CASSPHGKAGDTEAFF.

J is TRBJ2-2 and V is TRBV21-1; the table's D call TRBD2 went unverified against the DNA. TRBV21-1 is shown as a pseudogene. The CDR3 contains 20 residues. The DNA for the CDR3 is TGTGCCAGCAGCTTTCCGCTCCGACTAGCGGGAGGGCCGGGGACCGGGGAGCTGTTTTTT. Protein sequence: CASSFPLRLAGGPGTGELFF.

J is TRBJ2-5 and V is TRBV3-1 (or the pseudogene TRBV3-2), with 7 bases matching TRBD1. Germline CDR1 LGHDT, CDR2 YNNKEL (reference sequence). The CDR3 totals 17 residues. Trimming took 1 base from V and 5 from J; bases not matched to a gene: 13. CDR3 nucleotide sequence: TGTGCCAGCAGCCAAGTTTCCCCGCGACAGGGAAGGGAGACCCAGTACTTC. Translation gives CASSQVSPRQGRETQYF.

The rearrangement uses TRBV9 and TRBJ2-5; TRBD2 matches at 11 bases. With V trimmed by 4 bases and J by 3 bases, 8 bases remained unmatched. Germline CDR1 is SGDLS and CDR2 is YYNGEE. The CDR3 consists of 16 residues. The CDR3 bases are TGTGCCAGCAGCAAAGGGGCGGGACTAGCGGAAGAGACCCAGTACTTC. This codes for CASSKGAGLAEETQYF.

V gene TRBV7-6 combines with J gene TRBJ2-4; 9 bases line up with TRBD1. This CDR3 has 13 residues. The ends lost 5 bases at V and 7 bases at J; junction bases unmatched: 3. Looked up from germline, CDR1 is SGHVS and CDR2 is FNYEAQ. The chain's CDR3 is CASSLGTGNIQYF. The CDR3 DNA sequence: TGTGCCAGCAGCCTCGGGACAGGGAACATTCAGTACTTC.

V and J are TRBV27 and TRBJ2-1; the match to TRBD2 covers 7 bases. The CDR3 loop spans 16 amino acids. Germline trimming cut 2 bases from V and 4 bases from J; bases unmatched to any gene: 8. Germline loops: CDR1 MNHEY, CDR2 SMNVEV (reference sequence). The DNA of the CDR3 is TGTGCCAGCAGTTTAATTGCGGGAGCGGGGTACAATGAGCAGTTCTTC. Its translation is CASSLIAGAGYNEQFF.

The gene calls are TRBV28 and TRBJ2-7, with a tentative D call TRBD2 (6 bases). The CDR3 runs 15 residues. Germline assignment: CDR1 MDHEN and CDR2 SYDVKM. V lost 7 bases, J lost 3 bases, and 19 bases lay in between. CDR3 residues: CASKVPLGRRYEQYF. CDR3 nucleotides: TGTGCCAGCAAGGTTCCCCTCGGGAGACGCTACGAGCAGTACTTC.